This passage covers 26 T cell receptor beta chains from one sample sequenced in a study of T cell changes during pregnancy in multiple sclerosis. Libraries were prepared by immunoSEQ multiplex PCR; TCRdb keeps only in-frame clonotypes and omits some of them. The sample has around 35,000 clones, roughly nine tenths seen once. Sequences were derived from CD8+ T cells from peripheral blood mononuclear cells, sampled in the first trimester of pregnancy. The receptor set was obtained from a female donor with multiple sclerosis, enrolled in a pregnancy study.

The rearrangement links TRBV7-9 to TRBJ2-6; 8 positions agree with TRBD1. The CDR3 totals 18 residues. J gave up 0 bases and V 5 bases, and 9 bases lay outside the gene matches. From germline, CDR1 is SEHNR and CDR2 FQNEAQ (reference sequence). In DNA, the CDR3 is TGTGCCAGCAGCGACCGGGACAGGAGTCCCTCTGGGGCCAACGTCCTGACTTTC. As protein: CASSDRDRSPSGANVLTF.

V gene TRBV9 combines with J gene TRBJ2-7; D perhaps matches TRBD1 (5 bases). Trimming shortened V by 0 bases and J by 5 bases, and 12 bases separated the two germline ends. The CDR3 runs to 14 residues. Germline V gives CDR1 SGDLS, CDR2 YYNGEE. This CDR3 reads CASSVGRGRDEQYF. CDR3 DNA sequence: TGTGCCAGCAGCGTAGGAAGGGGCCGGGACGAGCAGTACTTC.

The chain employs TRBV7-9 and TRBJ2-1; 15 bases map to TRBD2. This CDR3 comprises 18 residues. CDR1 and CDR2 (germline): SEHNR, FQNEAQ (reference sequence). V dropped 5 bases and J dropped 0; count of bases not matched to a gene: 5. The CDR3: CASSPGTSGRSSYNEQFF. The CDR3 DNA reads TGTGCCAGCAGCCCTGGGACTAGCGGGAGGAGCTCCTACAATGAGCAGTTCTTC.

The V call is TRBV28, the J call TRBJ2-1; TRBD2 agrees at 7 bases. This CDR3 comprises 13 residues. Germline CDR1 is MDHEN and CDR2 is SYDVKM. Losses at the gene ends were 6 bases for V and 3 bases for J; bases not matched to a gene: 2. CDR3 nucleotide sequence: TGTGCCAGCAGGGGGGGGTTCTACAATGAGCAGTTCTTC. Translating it yields CASRGGFYNEQFF.

This chain joins TRBV11-2 and TRBJ2-3; 12 bases agree with TRBD2. V shed 4 bases, J shed 11 bases, and the junction held 1 base outside the gene matches. The CDR3 has 12 residues. Per germline, CDR1 SGHAT and CDR2 FQNNGV. The CDR3: CASSWTSGEQYF. The CDR3 DNA reads TGTGCCAGCAGCTGGACTAGCGGGGAGCAGTATTTT.

This clone came up once. The CDR3 DNA sequence: TGTGCCAGCAGTGATTGGGGGGGGCTCTATGGCTACACCTTC. Its translation: CASSDWGGLYGYTF. The rearrangement links TRBV25-1 to TRBJ1-2; D is possibly TRBD1 (6 bases). The CDR3 is 14 amino acids. CDR1 is MGHDK and CDR2 is SYGVNS in the germline V gene. Trimming left V 3 bases short and J 4 bases short, with 12 bases between.

The genes are TRBV5-6 and TRBJ1-2; D is possibly TRBD1 (5 bases). This CDR3 has 15 residues. CDR1 is SGHDT, CDR2 YYEEEE, per germline. V shed 4 bases and J shed 4 bases, with 17 bases lying between them. The CDR3 DNA reads TGTGCCAGCAGCGATCAACCACAGGTCCCCTATGGCTACACCTTC. This codes for CASSDQPQVPYGYTF.

The chain uses TRBV6-1 and TRBJ2-2, with TRBD1 matching over 7 bases. The CDR3 covers 15 residues. Unmatched junction bases numbered 5, after V lost 2 bases and J lost 5 bases. CDR1 is MNHNS and CDR2 is SASEGT in the germline V gene. The CDR3 spells CASSEHLQGTGELFF. In DNA, the CDR3 is TGTGCCAGCAGTGAACACCTACAGGGGACCGGGGAGCTGTTTTTT.

The chain has TRBV19 and TRBJ1-1, with 9 bases aligning to TRBD1. The ends lost 9 bases at V and 4 bases at J; junction bases unmatched: 6. This CDR3 region has 13 residues. Per germline, CDR1 LNHDA and CDR2 SQIVND (reference sequence). CDR3 in amino acids: CASKQGAITEAFF. The CDR3 DNA follows: TGTGCCAGCAAACAGGGGGCGATCACTGAAGCTTTCTTT.

This chain uses TRBV28 with TRBJ1-1; weak D call: TRBD1 (6 bases). CDR3 size: 15 residues. Germline assignment: CDR1 MDHEN and CDR2 SYDVKM. V lost 1 base and J lost 1, with 10 bases in between. CDR3 amino acids: CASSLLGRGNTEAFF. The CDR3 coding sequence is TGTGCCAGCAGTTTATTGGGCAGGGGGAACACTGAAGCTTTCTTT.

In DNA form, the CDR3 reads TGTGCCAGCAGCGTAAACCTAGCGGGAGGGCCTTCGGATTTGAACAATGAGCAGTTCTTC. Translation gives CASSVNLAGGPSDLNNEQFF. This sequence joins TRBV9 and TRBJ2-1, with 12 bases identical to TRBD2. The V and J ends lost 1 base and 5 bases, in that order; junction bases with no gene match: 16. Germline V gene sequence: CDR1 SGDLS, CDR2 YYNGEE. The CDR3 sequence is 20 residues long. Full variable domain (outside the CDR3, taken from reference TRBV9 and TRBJ2-1): DSGVTQTPKHLITATGQRVTLRCSPRSGDLSVYWYQQSLDQGLQFLIQYYNGEERAKGNILERFSAQQFPDLHSELNLSSLELGDSALYFCASSVNLAGGPSDLNNEQFFGPGTRLTVL.

The chain is built from TRBV6-4 and TRBJ1-2; D is perhaps TRBD1 (6 bases). The CDR3 spans 17 residues. Germline lookup yields CDR1 MRHNA and CDR2 SNTAGT. Trimming took off 0 bases at V and 4 bases at J, with 18 bases between the two ends. CDR3 protein: CASSDSSSLQGPYGYTF. CDR3 sequence (DNA): TGTGCCAGCAGTGACTCGAGCTCCCTGCAGGGGCCCTATGGCTACACCTTC.

Notes on this clone: At one of its ends the junction is not consistent with the germline gene, which may arise from a read error. This chain connects TRBV7-9 to TRBJ1-4; 10 bases align to TRBD1. This CDR3 is built from 13 residues. CDR1 is SEHNR, CDR2 FQNEAQ, per germline (reference sequence). Here the CDR3 reads CASSGTGERGICF. The CDR3 DNA reads as TGTGCCAGCAGCGGGACAGGGGAAAGGGGAATATGTTTT.

The chain carries TRBV6-5 and TRBJ1-3, with 10 bases identical to TRBD1. The germline V gene has CDR1 MNHEY and CDR2 SVGAGI. J gave up 1 base and V 2 bases, and 2 bases lay outside the gene matches. The CDR3 is made up of 16 amino acids. CDR3: CASSYGTGESGNTIYF. CDR3 bases: TGTGCCAGCAGTTACGGGACAGGGGAATCTGGAAACACCATATATTTT.

The chain has TRBV4-3 and TRBJ2-7, with TRBD1 matching over 9 bases. This CDR3 has 15 amino acids. Germline lookup yields CDR1 LGHNA and CDR2 YSLEER. The junction had 3 bases not matched to a gene; V was cut back by 0 bases and J by 3 bases. The CDR3 DNA is TGCGCCAGCAGCCAAGAGGACAGGGGTTTCTACGAGCAGTACTTC. Residues: CASSQEDRGFYEQYF.

The chain employs TRBV27 and TRBJ2-3; D ambiguous. This CDR3 is built from 13 residues. CDR1 is MNHEY and CDR2 is SMNVEV in the germline V gene (reference sequence). Trimming removed 6 bases at V and 3 bases at J, with 10 bases between. The CDR3 nucleotides are TGTGCCAGCAGCGCTATCTATACAGATACGCAGTATTTT. Residues: CASSAIYTDTQYF.

This chain joins TRBV11-1 and TRBJ2-1; 7 nucleotides line up with TRBD2. This CDR3 comprises 15 residues. J was trimmed by 4 bases and V by 2 bases; bases with no gene match: 5. Germline lookup yields CDR1 SGHAT and CDR2 FQDESV (reference sequence). DNA of the CDR3: TGTGCCAGCAGCTTATGGGCTAGCGGATACAATGAGCAGTTCTTC. Translation: CASSLWASGYNEQFF.

This chain connects TRBV11-2 to TRBJ2-7; D is unresolved. The germline V gene has CDR1 SGHAT and CDR2 FQNNGV. The CDR3 consists of 13 residues. The germline V and J ends were trimmed by 2 bases and 6 bases, with 11 bases remaining between them. The CDR3 here is CASSLSIPGEQYF. In DNA form, the CDR3 reads TGTGCCAGCAGCTTAAGTATTCCCGGCGAGCAGTACTTC.

The V call is TRBV6-4, the J call TRBJ2-1; no clear D gene. CDR1 is MRHNA and CDR2 is SNTAGT in the germline V gene. Trimming pared 4 bases from V and 0 bases from J, leaving 7 bases between. The CDR3 is made up of 14 amino acids. CDR3 nucleotides: TGTGCCAGCAGTGTCGAGAGCTCCTACAATGAGCAGTTCTTC. The encoded protein is CASSVESSYNEQFF.

The chain uses TRBV9 and TRBJ1-5, with 7 bases lining up with TRBD1. Trimming took 4 bases from V and 3 from J; bases not matched to a gene: 7. This CDR3 contains 15 residues. The germline gives CDR1 SGDLS, CDR2 YYNGEE. CDR3 residues: CASSLGQSLNQPQHF. CDR3 DNA sequence: TGTGCCAGCAGCCTGGGACAGTCCCTCAATCAGCCCCAGCATTTT.

Turning to this clone: A junction end diverges from the germline sequence, so it may reflect a read error. The gene calls are TRBV2 and TRBJ2-7; possible D gene TRBD1, 6 bases. This CDR3 is 15 amino acids long. The V gene's germline CDR1 is SNHLY and CDR2 FYNNEI. The CDR3 sequence is CASSATDSISYGQYF. The CDR3 region has the DNA TGTGCCAGCAGTGCTACGGACAGTATCTCCTACGGGCAGTACTTC.

The chain carries TRBV5-6 and TRBJ1-2, with a tentative D call TRBD1 (5 bases). The V end lost 4 bases, the J end lost 3 bases, and 16 bases lay between the germline ends. The CDR3 covers 15 residues. Per germline, CDR1 SGHDT and CDR2 YYEEEE. This CDR3 is CASSGRDSEDYGYTF. The CDR3 DNA sequence: TGTGCCAGCAGCGGCCGGGACTCGGAGGACTATGGCTACACCTTC. Looking up the rest from reference TRBV5-6 and TRBJ1-2 gives the full variable domain: DAGVTQSPTHLIKTRGQQVTLRCSPKSGHDTVSWYQQALGQGPQFIFQYYEEEERQRGNFPDRFSGHQFPNYSSELNVNALLLGDSALYLCASSGRDSEDYGYTFGSGTRLTVV.

This clone was seen a handful of times. The chain combines TRBV27 with TRBJ1-1, with D maybe TRBD1 (6 bases). CDR3 length equals 13 residues. The V end lost 7 bases, the J end lost 8 bases, and 17 bases lay between the germline ends. In germline, CDR1 is MNHEY, CDR2 SMNVEV (reference sequence). In DNA form, the CDR3 reads TGTGCCAGCAACCCTAGCAGGGGAGCAGAAGCTTTCTTT. It translates to CASNPSRGAEAFF.

This rearrangement joins TRBV5-1 to TRBJ2-7; tentative D call: TRBD1 (6 bases). The CDR3 sequence is 12 residues long. Trimming left V 3 bases short and J 7 bases short, with 11 bases between. Germline loops: CDR1 SGHRS, CDR2 YFSETQ. As DNA, the CDR3 is TGCGCCAGCAGCTATGACAGGCGTGAGCAGTACTTC. Its translation is CASSYDRREQYF.

The V and J genes are TRBV19 and TRBJ2-1, with D unclear. The germline gives CDR1 LNHDA, CDR2 SQIVND (reference sequence). Trimming removed 4 bases from V and 8 bases from J, with 9 bases in between. The CDR3 extends over 12 amino acids. The CDR3 spells CASSTGPHEQFF. CDR3 nucleotide sequence: TGTGCCAGTAGTACCGGTCCTCATGAGCAGTTCTTC.

The rearrangement uses TRBV4-2 and TRBJ2-7; tentatively, D is TRBD1 (5 bases). The V end lost 0 bases, the J end lost 5 bases, and 14 bases lay between the germline ends. CDR1 is LGHNA, CDR2 YNFKEQ, per germline. The CDR3 spans 15 residues. The CDR3 loop reads CASSQEFAGQDEQYF. CDR3 in DNA: TGTGCCAGCAGCCAAGAGTTCGCAGGGCAAGACGAGCAGTACTTC.